This record covers a single T cell receptor (beta chain). Germline loops: CDR1 LGHNA, CDR2 YSLEER. V lost 4 bases to trimming and J lost 3 bases, with 21 bases between them. This CDR3 has 17 residues. Per the original methods: Estimates of nucleated cell counts were drawn from the amplification of reference gene primers. TCRdb's table, derived via immunoSEQ multiplex PCR, lists solely in-frame clones and lacks some. For V, J and clone size, that table is used; D and trimming come from the DNA. The sample has 95,000 to 120,000 clones, 70% to 90% seen once. The data stem from a study of blood T cell repertoires in COVID-19. In the study overall: Some COVID-19 samples were acute and others convalescent; all came from the United States, Italy and Spain.

Sequencing input: peripheral blood. V usage is TRBV4-3 and J usage is TRBJ1-2; D unresolved. The TCR was taken from a woman aged 70-85 years who had recovered from COVID-19. The CDR3 is CASSRPPRLPMDYGYTF. The CDR3 DNA is TGCGCCAGCAGCCGGCCCCCCAGGCTTCCTATGGACTATGGCTACACCTTC.